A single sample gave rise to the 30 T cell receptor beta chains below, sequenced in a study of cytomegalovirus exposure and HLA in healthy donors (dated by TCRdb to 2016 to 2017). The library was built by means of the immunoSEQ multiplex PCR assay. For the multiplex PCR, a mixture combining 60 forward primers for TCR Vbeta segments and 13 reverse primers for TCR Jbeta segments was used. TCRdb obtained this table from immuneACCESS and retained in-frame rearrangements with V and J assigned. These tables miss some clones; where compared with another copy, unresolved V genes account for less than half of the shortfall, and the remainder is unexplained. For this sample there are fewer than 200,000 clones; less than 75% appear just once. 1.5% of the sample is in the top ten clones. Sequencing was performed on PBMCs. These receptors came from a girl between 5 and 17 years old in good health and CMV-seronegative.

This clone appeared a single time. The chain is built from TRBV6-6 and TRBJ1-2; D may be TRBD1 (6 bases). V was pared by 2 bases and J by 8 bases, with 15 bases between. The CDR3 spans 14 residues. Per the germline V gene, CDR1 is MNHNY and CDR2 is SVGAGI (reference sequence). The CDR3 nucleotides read TGTGCCAGCAGTTACCCCGGACAGTCCTACGGCTACACCTTC. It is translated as CASSYPGQSYGYTF.

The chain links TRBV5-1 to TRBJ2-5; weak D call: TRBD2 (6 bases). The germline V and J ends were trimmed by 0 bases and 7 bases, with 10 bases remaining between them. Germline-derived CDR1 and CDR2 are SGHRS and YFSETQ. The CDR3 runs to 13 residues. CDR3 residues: CASSLALGGTQYF. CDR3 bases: TGCGCCAGCAGCTTGGCCCTGGGGGGGACCCAGTACTTC.

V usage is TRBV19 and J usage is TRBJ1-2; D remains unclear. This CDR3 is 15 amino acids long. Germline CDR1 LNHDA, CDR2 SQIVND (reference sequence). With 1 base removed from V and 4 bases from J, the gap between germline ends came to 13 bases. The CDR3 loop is CASSIVEGQFYGYTF. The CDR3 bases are TGTGCCAGTAGTATAGTTGAGGGCCAATTCTATGGCTACACCTTC.

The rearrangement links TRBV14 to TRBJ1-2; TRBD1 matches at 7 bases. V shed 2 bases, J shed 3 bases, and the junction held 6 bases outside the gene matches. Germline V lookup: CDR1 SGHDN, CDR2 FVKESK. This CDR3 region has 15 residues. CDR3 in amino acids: CASSQPSTGDYGYTF. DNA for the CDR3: TGTGCCAGCAGCCAACCGTCCACAGGGGACTATGGCTACACCTTC.

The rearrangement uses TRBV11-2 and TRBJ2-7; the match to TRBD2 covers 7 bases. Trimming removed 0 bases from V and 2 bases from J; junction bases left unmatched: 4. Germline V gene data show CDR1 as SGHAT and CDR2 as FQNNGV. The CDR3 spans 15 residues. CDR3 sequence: CASSLDPGTTYEQYF. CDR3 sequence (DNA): TGTGCCAGCAGCTTAGACCCCGGGACTACCTACGAGCAGTACTTC. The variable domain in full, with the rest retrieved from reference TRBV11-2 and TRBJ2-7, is EAGVAQSPRYKIIEKRQSVAFWCNPISGHATLYWYQQILGQGPKLLIQFQNNGVVDDSQLPKDRFSAERLKGVDSTLKIQPAKLEDSAVYLCASSLDPGTTYEQYFGPGTRLTVT.

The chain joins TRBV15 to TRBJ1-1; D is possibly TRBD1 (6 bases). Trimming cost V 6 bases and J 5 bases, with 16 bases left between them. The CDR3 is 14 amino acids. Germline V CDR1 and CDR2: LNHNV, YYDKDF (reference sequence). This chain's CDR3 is CATRGGPKSTEAFF. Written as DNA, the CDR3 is TGTGCCACCAGAGGGGGACCAAAGTCAACTGAAGCTTTCTTT.

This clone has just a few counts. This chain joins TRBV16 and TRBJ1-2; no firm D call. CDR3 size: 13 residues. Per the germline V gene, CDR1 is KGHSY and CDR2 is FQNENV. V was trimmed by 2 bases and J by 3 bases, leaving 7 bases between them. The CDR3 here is CASSQTQYYGYTF. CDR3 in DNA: TGTGCCAGCAGCCAAACACAGTACTATGGCTACACCTTC.

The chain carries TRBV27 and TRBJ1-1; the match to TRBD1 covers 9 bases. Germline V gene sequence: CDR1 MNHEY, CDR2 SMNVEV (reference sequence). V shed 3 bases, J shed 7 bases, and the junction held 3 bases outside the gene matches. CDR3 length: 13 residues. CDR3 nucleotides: TGTGCCAGCAGTTTGGACAGGGGAGATGAAGCTTTCTTT. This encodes CASSLDRGDEAFF.

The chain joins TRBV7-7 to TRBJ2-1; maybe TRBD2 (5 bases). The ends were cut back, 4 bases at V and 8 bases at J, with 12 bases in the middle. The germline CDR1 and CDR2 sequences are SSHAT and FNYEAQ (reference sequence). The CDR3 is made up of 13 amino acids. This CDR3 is CASSSGRGDEQFF. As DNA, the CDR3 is TGTGCCAGCAGCTCCGGACGGGGTGATGAGCAGTTCTTC.

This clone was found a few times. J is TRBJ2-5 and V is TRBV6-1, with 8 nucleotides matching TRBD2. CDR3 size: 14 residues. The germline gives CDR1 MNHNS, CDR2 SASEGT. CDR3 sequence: CASGDGGAQETQYF. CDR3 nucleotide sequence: TGTGCGTCCGGGGACGGGGGGGCGCAAGAGACCCAGTACTTC.

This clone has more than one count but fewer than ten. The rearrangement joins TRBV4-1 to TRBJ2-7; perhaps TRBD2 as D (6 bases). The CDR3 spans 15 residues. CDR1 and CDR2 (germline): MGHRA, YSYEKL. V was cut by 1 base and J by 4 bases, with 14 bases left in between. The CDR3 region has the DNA TGCGCCAGCAGCCAAGCGTCGGGGGAACGTTACGAGCAGTACTTC. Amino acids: CASSQASGERYEQYF.

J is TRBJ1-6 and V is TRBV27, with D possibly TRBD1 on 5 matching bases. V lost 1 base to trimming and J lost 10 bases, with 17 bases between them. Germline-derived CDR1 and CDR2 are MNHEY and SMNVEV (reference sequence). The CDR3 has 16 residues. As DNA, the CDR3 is TGTGCCAGCAGTTTATTAGCAGGGAGGGTATTATCACCCCTCCACTTT. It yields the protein CASSLLAGRVLSPLHF.

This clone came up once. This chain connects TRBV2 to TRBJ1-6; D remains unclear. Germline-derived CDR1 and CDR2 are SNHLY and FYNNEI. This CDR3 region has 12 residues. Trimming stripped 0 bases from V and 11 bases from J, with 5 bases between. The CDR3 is CASSEAPTPLHF. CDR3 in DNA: TGTGCCAGCAGTGAAGCGCCTACACCCCTCCACTTT.

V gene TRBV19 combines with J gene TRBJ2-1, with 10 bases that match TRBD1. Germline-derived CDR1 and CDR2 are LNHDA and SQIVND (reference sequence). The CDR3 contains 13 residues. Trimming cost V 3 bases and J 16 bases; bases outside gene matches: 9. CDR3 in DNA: TGTGCCAGTAGTATCAAATCCGGGACAGGGGAATTCTTC. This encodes CASSIKSGTGEFF.

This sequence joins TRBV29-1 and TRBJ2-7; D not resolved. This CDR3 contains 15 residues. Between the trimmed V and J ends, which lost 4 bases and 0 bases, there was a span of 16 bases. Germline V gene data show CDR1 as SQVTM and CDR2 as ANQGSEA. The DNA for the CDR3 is TGCAGCGTTGCCCTACGGTATCCAAGCTCCTACGAGCAGTACTTC. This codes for CSVALRYPSSYEQYF.

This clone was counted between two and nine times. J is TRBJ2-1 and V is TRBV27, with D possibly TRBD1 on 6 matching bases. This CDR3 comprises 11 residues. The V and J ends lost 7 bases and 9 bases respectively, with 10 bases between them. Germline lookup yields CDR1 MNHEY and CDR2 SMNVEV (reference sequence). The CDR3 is CASTTGSEQFF. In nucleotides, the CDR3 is TGTGCCAGCACGACAGGTAGTGAGCAGTTCTTC.

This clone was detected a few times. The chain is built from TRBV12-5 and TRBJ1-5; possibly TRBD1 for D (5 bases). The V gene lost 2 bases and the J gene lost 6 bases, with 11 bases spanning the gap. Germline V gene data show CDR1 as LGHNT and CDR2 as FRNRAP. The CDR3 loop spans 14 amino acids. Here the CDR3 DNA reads TGTGCTAGTGGTTTGCGTGGGGCAGTTCAGCCCCAGCATTTT. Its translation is CASGLRGAVQPQHF.

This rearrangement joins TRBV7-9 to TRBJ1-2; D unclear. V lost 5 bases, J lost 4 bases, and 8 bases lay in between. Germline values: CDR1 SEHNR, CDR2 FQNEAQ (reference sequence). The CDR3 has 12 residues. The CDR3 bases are TGTGCCAGCAGCCGGGAACTCTATGGCTACACCTTC. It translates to CASSRELYGYTF.

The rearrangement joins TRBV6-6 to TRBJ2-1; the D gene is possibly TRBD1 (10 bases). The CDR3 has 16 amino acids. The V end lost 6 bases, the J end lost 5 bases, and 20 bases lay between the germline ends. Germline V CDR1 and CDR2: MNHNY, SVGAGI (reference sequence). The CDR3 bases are TGTGCCAGCAGCGACAGGGGGCGGGAGGGGCACAATGAGCAGTTCTTC. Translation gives CASSDRGREGHNEQFF.

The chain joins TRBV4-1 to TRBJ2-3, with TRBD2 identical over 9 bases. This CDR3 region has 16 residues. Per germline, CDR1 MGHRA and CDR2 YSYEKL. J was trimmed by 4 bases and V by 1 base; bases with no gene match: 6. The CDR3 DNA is TGCGCCAGCAGCCAAGTTTCGAGCGGGGGGTCAGATACGCAGTATTTT. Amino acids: CASSQVSSGGSDTQYF.

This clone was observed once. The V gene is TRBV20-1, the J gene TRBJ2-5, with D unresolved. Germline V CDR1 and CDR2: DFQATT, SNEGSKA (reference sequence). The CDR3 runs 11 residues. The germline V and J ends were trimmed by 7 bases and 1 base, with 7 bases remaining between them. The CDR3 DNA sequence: TGCAGTGGTTCTACCCAAGAGACCCAGTACTTC. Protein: CSGSTQETQYF.

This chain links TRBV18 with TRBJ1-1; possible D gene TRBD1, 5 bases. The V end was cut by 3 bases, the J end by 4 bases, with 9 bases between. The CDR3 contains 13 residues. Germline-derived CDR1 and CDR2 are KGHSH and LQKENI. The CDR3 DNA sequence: TGTGCCAGCTCACCTTCGCAGGGCACTGAAGCTTTCTTT. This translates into CASSPSQGTEAFF.

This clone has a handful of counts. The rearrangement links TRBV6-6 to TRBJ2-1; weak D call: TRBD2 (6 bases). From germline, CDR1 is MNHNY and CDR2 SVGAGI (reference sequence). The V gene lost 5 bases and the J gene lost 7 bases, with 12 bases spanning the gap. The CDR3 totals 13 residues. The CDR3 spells CASSPPGSNEQFF. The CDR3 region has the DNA TGTGCCAGCAGTCCCCCCGGGAGTAATGAGCAGTTCTTC.

The chain's CDR3 is CASSIGQSTIYEQYF. As DNA, the CDR3 is TGTGCCAGTAGTATAGGACAGTCCACGATATACGAGCAGTACTTC. The chain recombines TRBV19 with TRBJ2-7, with a weak D call TRBD1 (5 bases). V shed 1 base and J shed 4 bases, with 14 bases lying between them. The CDR3 consists of 15 residues. Germline assignment: CDR1 LNHDA and CDR2 SQIVND (reference sequence).

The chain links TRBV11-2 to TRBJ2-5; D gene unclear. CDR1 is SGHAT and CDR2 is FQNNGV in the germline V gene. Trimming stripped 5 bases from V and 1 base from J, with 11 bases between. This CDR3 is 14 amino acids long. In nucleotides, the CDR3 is TGTGCCAGCAGCCTATCCCCATTCCAAGAGACCCAGTACTTC. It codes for CASSLSPFQETQYF.

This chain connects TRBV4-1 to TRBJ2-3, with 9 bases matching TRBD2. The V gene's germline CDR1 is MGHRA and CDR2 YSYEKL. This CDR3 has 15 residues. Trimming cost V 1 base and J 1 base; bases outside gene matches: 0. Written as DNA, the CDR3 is TGCGCCAGCAGCCAAGGACTAGCGGGCACAGATACGCAGTATTTT. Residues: CASSQGLAGTDTQYF.

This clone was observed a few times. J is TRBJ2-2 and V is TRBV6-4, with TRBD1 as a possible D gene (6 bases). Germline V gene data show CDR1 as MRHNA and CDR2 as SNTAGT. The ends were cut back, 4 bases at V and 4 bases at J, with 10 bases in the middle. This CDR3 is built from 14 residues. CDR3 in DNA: TGTGCCAGCAGTGCCTCGGACAGCACCGGGGAGCTGTTTTTT. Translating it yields CASSASDSTGELFF.

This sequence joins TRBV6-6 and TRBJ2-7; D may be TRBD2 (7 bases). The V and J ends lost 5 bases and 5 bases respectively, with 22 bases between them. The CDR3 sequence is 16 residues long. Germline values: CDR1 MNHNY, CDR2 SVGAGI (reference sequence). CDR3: CASSPLGGRGSNEQYF. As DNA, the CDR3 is TGTGCCAGCAGTCCCCTTGGGGGGCGGGGGAGCAACGAGCAGTACTTC.

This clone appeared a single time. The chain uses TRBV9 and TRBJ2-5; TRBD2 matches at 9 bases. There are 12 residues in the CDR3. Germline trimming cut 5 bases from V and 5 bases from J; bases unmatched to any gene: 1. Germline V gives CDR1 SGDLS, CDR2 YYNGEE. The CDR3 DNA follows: TGTGCCAGCAGAGGACTAGCGGAGACCCAGTACTTC. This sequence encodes CASRGLAETQYF.

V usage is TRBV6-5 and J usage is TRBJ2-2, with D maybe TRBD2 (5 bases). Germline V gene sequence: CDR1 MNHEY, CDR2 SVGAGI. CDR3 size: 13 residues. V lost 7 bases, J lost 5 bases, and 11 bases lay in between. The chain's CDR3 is CASKLDGTGELFF. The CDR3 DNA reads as TGTGCCAGCAAACTAGACGGAACCGGGGAGCTGTTTTTT.